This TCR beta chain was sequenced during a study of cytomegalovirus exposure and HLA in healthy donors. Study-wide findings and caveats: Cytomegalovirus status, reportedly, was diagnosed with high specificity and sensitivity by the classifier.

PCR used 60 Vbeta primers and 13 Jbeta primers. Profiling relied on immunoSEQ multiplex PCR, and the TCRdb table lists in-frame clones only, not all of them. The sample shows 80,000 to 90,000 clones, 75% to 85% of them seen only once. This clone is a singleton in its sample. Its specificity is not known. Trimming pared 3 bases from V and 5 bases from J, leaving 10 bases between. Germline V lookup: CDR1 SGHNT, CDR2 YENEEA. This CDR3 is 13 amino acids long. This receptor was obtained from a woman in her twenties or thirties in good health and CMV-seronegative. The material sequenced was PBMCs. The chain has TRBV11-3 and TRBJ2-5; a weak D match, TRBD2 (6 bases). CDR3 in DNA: TGTGCCAGCAGCTTTTTTGGGGGGGAGACCCAGTACTTC. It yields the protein CASSFFGGETQYF.